The clone carrying this T cell receptor beta chain was counted ten times or more. Using a J-beta primer mix together with a sample-barcoded 5' primer, a second PCR was run for roughly 7 to 12 cycles. In TCRdb, the 5' RACE reads were re-called with MiXCR into one record per CDR3 protein. The table includes about 690,000 distinct CDR3 sequences, approximately 40% detected once. CDR1 and CDR2 (germline): MNHNS, SASEGT. Trimming at V came to 10 bases and at J to 3 bases, leaving 12 bases not matched to a gene. This CDR3 region has 15 residues. The record originates from a study of blood T cells in healthy people across ages.

Input material: blood. J is TRBJ2-3 and V is TRBV6-1; 8 positions agree with TRBD2. This receptor was taken from a man older than 75 in good health. The CDR3 nucleotides read TGTGCCACAATTCCCGGCGGGAGGCAGACAGATACGCAGTATTTT. It codes for CATIPGGRQTDTQYF.